These T cell receptor beta chains were read from a single sample in a study of T cell repertoires in cytomegalovirus infection. These receptors' antigens are unknown. From the reads, TCRdb called clonotypes with MiXCR, one entry per CDR3 protein. The data show 800,000 to 950,000 distinct CDR3 sequences, over 25% seen once. The sequenced sample was cultured CD8+ T cells from PBMCs, obtained from culture after CMV antigen stimulation. The receptors here all came from a human donor in good health (CMV status not recorded). Some clones in this sample may be carry-over from other donors' samples. CDR3s leave out the opening cysteine and the closing phenylalanine or tryptophan. Clone size is shown for a subset of rows, as once, few, many or a class of expanded clone.

clone_size	v_call	j_call	cdr3_aa
.	TRBV9	TRBJ2-3	ASSPRQRGSTDTQY
few	TRBV5-4	TRBJ1-4	ASSLYGGDEKLF
.	TRBV6-5	TRBJ1-1	ASSYFGTGDGPGAF
few	TRBV12-3/TRBV12-4	TRBJ2-7	ASSSRGDRGYEQY
.	TRBV7-6	TRBJ1-1	ASSLSTGGFTEAF
few	TRBV7-8	TRBJ1-5	ASSLGSGTSNQPQH
.	TRBV6-8	TRBJ1-1	ASSYPLTEAF
.	TRBV6-1	TRBJ2-1	ASSERNQDYAHLGEQF
.	TRBV24-1	TRBJ2-5	ATSDLSTGEQETQY
few	TRBV4-3	TRBJ2-2	ASSQDRNTDRLRAGELF
.	TRBV7-9	TRBJ2-1	ASSPPHALQGGYNEQF
.	TRBV6-5	TRBJ1-2	GVWRAGNYGYT
.	TRBV14	TRBJ1-1	ASSQDGLNTEGLSEAF
many	TRBV7-2	TRBJ1-2	ASSLDWGQGAMPHGYT
.	TRBV24-1	TRBJ1-5	ATSDGGANQPQH
.	TRBV7-9	TRBJ2-1	ASSLGGLLAYNEQF
few	TRBV6-6	TRBJ1-2	ASSYSATGTGTNYGYT
.	TRBV7-7	TRBJ2-3	ASSLGGWDTQY
.	TRBV12-3/TRBV12-4	TRBJ2-3	ASSSRTETSTDTQY
.	TRBV4-3	TRBJ2-1	ASSQDEGWDEQF
.	TRBV7-8	TRBJ1-2	VSSNLKAAGYT
.	TRBV25-1	TRBJ2-5	ASSVAGGYETQY
.	TRBV4-2	TRBJ2-7	ASSPGGPGVEQY
few	TRBV7-9	TRBJ1-6	ASSSDSPLH
.	TRBV11-2	TRBJ1-1	ASSLHQGAVVAF
.	TRBV20-1	TRBJ2-1	SATESHNEQF
few	TRBV20-1	TRBJ1-1	SARAHLVAGNTEAF
.	TRBV10-3	TRBJ2-7	AISDPGQYPTRGEQY
.	TRBV19	TRBJ2-1	ASSIDRAEQF
.	TRBV7-9	TRBJ2-3	ASSSEILRDRPNTDTQY
.	TRBV6-1	TRBJ2-3	ASSDKRGWDTQY
few	TRBV7-2	TRBJ2-3	ASSFGGLRTDTQY
.	TRBV4-1	TRBJ2-2	ASSQGALLGELF
.	TRBV6-5	TRBJ2-5	ASRLAGGHGTQY
few	TRBV4-3	TRBJ2-1	ASSQDIPGLAGPYNEQF
few	TRBV6-1	TRBJ1-1	ASSEGDRVVAF
few	TRBV5-6	TRBJ1-4	ASSPRDRVIEKLF